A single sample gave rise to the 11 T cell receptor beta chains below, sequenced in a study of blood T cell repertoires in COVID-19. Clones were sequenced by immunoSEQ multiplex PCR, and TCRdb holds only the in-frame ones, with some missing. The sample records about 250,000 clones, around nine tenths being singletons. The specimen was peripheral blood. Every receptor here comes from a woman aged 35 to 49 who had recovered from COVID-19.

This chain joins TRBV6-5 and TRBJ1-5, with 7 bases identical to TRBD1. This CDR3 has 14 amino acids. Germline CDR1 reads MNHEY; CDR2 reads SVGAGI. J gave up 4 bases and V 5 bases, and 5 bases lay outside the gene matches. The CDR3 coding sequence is TGTGCCAGCAGTCCTAGGGGGCGGAATCAGCCCCAGCATTTT. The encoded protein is CASSPRGRNQPQHF.

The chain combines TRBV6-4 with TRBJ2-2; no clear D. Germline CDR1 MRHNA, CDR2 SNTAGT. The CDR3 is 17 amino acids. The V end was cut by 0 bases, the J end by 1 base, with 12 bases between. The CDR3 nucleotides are TGTGCCAGCAGTGACTCGAGCTCTAGAGAGAACACCGGGGAGCTGTTTTTT. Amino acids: CASSDSSSRENTGELFF.

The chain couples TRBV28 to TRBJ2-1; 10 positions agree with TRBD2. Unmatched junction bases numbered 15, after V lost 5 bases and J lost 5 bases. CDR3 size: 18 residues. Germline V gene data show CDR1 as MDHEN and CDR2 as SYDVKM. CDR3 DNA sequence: TGTGCCAGCAGTCGGGGTCTACCTAGCGGGGGTTACCACAATGAGCAGTTCTTC. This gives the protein CASSRGLPSGGYHNEQFF.

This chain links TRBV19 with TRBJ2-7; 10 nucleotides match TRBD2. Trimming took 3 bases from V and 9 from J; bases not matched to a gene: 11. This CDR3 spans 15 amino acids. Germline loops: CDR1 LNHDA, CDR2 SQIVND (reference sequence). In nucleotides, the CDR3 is TGTGCCAGTAGTATGTTCCTAGCGGGAGAGGCCGTGCAGTACTTC. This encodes CASSMFLAGEAVQYF.

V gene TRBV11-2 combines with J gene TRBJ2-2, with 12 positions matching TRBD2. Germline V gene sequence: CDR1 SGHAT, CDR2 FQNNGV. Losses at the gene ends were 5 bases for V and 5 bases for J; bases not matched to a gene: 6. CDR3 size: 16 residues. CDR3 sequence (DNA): TGTGCCAGCAGCCATCTAGCGGGGGGGCCGACCGGGGAGCTGTTTTTT. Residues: CASSHLAGGPTGELFF.

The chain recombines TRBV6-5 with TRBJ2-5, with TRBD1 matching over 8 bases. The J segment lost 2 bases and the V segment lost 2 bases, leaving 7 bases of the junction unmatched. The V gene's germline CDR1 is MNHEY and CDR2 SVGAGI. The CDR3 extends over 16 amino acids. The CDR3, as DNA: TGTGCCAGCAGTTACCGACCCAGACAGGGGCAAGAGACCCAGTACTTC. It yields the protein CASSYRPRQGQETQYF.

This chain's CDR3 is CASSLTPAANTGELFF. The CDR3 nucleotides are TGTGCCAGCAGTTTAACTCCCGCGGCGAACACCGGGGAGCTGTTTTTT. V usage is TRBV6-5 and J usage is TRBJ2-2; D uncertain. Trimming stripped 4 bases from V and 0 bases from J, with 12 bases between. The CDR3 spans 16 residues. The germline V gene encodes CDR1 MNHEY and CDR2 SVGAGI.

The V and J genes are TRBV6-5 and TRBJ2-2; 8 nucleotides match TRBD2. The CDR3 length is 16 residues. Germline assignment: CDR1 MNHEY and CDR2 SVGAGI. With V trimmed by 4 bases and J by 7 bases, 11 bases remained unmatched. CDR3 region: CASSSPWSGGFGELFF. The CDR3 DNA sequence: TGTGCCAGCAGTTCTCCCTGGAGCGGGGGATTCGGGGAGCTGTTTTTT.

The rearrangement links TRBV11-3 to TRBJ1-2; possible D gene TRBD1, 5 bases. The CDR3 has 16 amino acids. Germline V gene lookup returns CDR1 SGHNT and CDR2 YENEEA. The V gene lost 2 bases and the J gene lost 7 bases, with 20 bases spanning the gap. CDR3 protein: CASSLRSGQGGRGYTF. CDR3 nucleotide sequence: TGTGCCAGCAGCTTAAGGTCCGGGCAGGGTGGTCGTGGCTACACCTTC.

The CDR3 reads CASSEAGSATNEKLFF. CDR3 coding DNA: TGTGCCAGCAGTGAGGCCGGGAGCGCAACTAATGAAAAACTGTTTTTT. The genes are TRBV25-1 and TRBJ1-4; D gene ambiguous. V was cut by 3 bases and J by 0 bases, with 11 bases left in between. The germline CDR1 and CDR2 sequences are MGHDK and SYGVNS. This CDR3 has 16 residues.

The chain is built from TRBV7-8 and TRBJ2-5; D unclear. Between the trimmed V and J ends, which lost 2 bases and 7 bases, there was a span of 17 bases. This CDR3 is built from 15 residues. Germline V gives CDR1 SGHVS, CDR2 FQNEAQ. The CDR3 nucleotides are TGTGCCAGCAGCTTAAGTCCGGCGTCGACGGGGACCCAGTACTTC. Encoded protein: CASSLSPASTGTQYF.